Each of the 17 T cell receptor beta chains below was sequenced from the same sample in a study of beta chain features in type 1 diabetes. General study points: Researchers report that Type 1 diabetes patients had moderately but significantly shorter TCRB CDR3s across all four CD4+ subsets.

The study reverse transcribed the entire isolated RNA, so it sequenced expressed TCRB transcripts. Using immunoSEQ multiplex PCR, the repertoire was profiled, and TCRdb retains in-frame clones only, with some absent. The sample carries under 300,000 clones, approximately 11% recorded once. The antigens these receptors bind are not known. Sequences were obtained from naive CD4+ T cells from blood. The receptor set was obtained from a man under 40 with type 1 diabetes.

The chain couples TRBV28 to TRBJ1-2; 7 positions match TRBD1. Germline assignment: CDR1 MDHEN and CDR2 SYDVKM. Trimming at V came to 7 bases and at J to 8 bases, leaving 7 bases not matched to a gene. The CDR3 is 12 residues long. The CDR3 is CASTDRVKGYTF. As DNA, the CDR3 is TGTGCCAGCACAGACAGGGTGAAGGGCTACACCTTC.

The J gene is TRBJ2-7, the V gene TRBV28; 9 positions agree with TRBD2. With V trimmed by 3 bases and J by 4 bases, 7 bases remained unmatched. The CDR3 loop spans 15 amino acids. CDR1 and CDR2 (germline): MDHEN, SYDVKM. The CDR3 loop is CASSLIGTSRYEQYF. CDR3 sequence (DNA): TGTGCCAGCAGTTTGATAGGGACTAGCCGGTACGAGCAGTACTTC.

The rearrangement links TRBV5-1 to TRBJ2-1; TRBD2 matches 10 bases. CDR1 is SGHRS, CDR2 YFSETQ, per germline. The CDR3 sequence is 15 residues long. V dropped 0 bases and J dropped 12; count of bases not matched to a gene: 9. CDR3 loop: CASSLERTSGVGQFF. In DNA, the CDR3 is TGCGCCAGCAGCTTGGAGAGGACTAGCGGCGTGGGGCAGTTCTTC. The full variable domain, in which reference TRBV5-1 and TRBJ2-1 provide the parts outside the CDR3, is KAGVTQTPRYLIKTRGQQVTLSCSPISGHRSVSWYQQTPGQGLQFLFEYFSETQRNKGNFPGRFSGRQFSNSRSEMNVSTLELGDSALYLCASSLERTSGVGQFFGPGTRLTVL.

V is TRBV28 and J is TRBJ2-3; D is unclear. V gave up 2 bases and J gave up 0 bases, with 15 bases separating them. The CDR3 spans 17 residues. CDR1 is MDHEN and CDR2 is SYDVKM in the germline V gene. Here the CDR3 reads CASSLGPGRISTDTQYF. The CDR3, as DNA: TGTGCCAGCAGTTTAGGGCCAGGAAGGATTAGCACAGATACGCAGTATTTT. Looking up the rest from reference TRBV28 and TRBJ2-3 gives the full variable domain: DVKVTQSSRYLVKRTGEKVFLECVQDMDHENMFWYRQDPGLGLRLIYFSYDVKMKEKGDIPEGYSVSREKKERFSLILESASTNQTSMYLCASSLGPGRISTDTQYFGPGTRLTVL.

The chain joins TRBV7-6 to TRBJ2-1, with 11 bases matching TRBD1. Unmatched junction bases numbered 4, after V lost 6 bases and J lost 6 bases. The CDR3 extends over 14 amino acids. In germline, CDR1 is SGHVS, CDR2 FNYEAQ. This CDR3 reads CASRPGTGGNEQFF. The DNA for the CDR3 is TGTGCCAGCAGGCCAGGGACAGGGGGCAATGAGCAGTTCTTC.

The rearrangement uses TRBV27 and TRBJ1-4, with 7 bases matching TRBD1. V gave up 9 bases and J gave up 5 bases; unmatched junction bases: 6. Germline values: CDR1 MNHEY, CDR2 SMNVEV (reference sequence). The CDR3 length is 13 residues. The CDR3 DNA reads TGTGCCAGAGTCCGGGGACAGAATGAAAAACTGTTTTTT. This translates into CARVRGQNEKLFF.

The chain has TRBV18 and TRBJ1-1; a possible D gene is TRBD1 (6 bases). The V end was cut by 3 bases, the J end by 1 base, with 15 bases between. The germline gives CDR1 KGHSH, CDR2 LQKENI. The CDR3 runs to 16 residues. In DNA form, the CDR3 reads TGTGCCAGCTCACCCTATAGTGACAGGAGGAACACTGAAGCTTTCTTT. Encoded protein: CASSPYSDRRNTEAFF. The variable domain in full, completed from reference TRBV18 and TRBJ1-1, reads NAGVMQNPRHLVRRRGQEARLRCSPMKGHSHVYWYRQLPEEGLKFMVYLQKENIIDESGMPKERFSAEFPKEGPSILRIQQVVRGDSAAYFCASSPYSDRRNTEAFFGQGTRLTVV.

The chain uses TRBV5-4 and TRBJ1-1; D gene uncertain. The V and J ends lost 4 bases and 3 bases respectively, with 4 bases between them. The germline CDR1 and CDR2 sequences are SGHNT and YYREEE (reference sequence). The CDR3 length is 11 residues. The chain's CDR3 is CASSRDTEAFF. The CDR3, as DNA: TGTGCCAGCAGCCGAGACACTGAAGCTTTCTTT.

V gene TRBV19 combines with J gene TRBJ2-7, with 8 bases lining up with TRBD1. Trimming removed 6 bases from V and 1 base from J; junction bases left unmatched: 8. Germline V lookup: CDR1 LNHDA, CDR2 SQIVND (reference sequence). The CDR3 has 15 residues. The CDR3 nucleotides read TGTGCCAGTAGCACCTTGACAGGGGAATCCTACGAGCAGTACTTC. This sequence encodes CASSTLTGESYEQYF.

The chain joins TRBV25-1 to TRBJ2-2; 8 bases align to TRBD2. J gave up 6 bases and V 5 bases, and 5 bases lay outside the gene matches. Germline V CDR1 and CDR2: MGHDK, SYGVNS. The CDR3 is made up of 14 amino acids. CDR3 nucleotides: TGTGCCAGCAGTTTAGCGGGGAATGCCGGGGAGCTGTTTTTT. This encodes CASSLAGNAGELFF.

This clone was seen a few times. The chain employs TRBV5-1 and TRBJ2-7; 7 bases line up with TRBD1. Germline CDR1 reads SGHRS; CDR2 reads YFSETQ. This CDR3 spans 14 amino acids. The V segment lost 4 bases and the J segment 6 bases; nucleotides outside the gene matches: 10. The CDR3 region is CASSPRDSSSEQYF. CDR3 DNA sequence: TGCGCCAGCAGCCCCCGGGACAGCTCGTCCGAGCAGTACTTC.

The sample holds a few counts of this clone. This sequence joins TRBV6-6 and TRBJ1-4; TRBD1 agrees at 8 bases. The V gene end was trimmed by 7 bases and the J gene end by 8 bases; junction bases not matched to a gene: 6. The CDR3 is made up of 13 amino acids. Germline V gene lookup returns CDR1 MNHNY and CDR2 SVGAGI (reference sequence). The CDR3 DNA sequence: TGTGCCAGCACCGACTACAGGGGGGAAAAACTGTTTTTT. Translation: CASTDYRGEKLFF.

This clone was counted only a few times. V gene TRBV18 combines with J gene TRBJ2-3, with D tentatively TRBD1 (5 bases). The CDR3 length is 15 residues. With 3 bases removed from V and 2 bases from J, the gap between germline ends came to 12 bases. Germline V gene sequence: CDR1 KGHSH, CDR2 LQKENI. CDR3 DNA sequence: TGTGCCAGCTCACCCAGGGCTGGGCCCACAGATACGCAGTATTTT. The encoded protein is CASSPRAGPTDTQYF.

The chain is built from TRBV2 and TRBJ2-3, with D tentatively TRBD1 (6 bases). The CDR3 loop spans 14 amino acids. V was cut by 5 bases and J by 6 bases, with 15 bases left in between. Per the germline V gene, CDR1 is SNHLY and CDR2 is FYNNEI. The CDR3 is CASSPTGRGDTQYF. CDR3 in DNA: TGTGCCAGCAGTCCCACAGGGCGAGGGGATACGCAGTATTTT.

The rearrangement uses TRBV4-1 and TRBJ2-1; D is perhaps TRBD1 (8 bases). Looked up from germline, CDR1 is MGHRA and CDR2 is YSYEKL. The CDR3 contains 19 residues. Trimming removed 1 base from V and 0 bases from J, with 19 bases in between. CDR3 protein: CASSQGGGQAVVSYNEQFF. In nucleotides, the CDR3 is TGCGCCAGCAGCCAAGGGGGGGGACAGGCCGTCGTCTCCTACAATGAGCAGTTCTTC.

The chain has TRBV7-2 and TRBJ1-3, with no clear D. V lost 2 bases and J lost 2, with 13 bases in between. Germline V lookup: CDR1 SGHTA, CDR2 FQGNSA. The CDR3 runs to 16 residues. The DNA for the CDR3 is TGTGCCAGCAGCTTAAGGTCGGGGAGGGCTGGAAACACCATATATTTT. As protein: CASSLRSGRAGNTIYF.

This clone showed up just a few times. CDR3 amino acids: CAWTSGEAQYF. In DNA, the CDR3 is TGTGCCTGGACTAGCGGGGAGGCCCAGTACTTC. This chain links TRBV30 with TRBJ2-5; TRBD2 aligns across 9 bases. The CDR3 extends over 11 amino acids. The V gene end was trimmed by 4 bases and the J gene end by 9 bases; junction bases not matched to a gene: 3. Germline V CDR1 and CDR2: GTSNPN, SVGIG (reference sequence).